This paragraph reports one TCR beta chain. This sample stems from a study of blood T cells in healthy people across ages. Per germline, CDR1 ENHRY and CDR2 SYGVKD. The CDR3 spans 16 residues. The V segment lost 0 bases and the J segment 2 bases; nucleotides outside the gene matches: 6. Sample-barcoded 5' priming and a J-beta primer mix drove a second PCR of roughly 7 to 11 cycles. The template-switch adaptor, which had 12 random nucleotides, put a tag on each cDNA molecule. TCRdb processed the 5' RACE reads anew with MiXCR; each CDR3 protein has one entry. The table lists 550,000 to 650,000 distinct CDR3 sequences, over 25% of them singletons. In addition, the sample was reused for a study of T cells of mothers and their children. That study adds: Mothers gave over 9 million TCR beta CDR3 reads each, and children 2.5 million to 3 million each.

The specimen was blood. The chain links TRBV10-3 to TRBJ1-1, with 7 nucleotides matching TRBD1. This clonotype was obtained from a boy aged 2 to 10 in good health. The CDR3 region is CAISESVDRSNTEAFF. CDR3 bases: TGTGCCATCAGTGAGTCAGTGGACAGGTCCAACACTGAAGCTTTCTTT.